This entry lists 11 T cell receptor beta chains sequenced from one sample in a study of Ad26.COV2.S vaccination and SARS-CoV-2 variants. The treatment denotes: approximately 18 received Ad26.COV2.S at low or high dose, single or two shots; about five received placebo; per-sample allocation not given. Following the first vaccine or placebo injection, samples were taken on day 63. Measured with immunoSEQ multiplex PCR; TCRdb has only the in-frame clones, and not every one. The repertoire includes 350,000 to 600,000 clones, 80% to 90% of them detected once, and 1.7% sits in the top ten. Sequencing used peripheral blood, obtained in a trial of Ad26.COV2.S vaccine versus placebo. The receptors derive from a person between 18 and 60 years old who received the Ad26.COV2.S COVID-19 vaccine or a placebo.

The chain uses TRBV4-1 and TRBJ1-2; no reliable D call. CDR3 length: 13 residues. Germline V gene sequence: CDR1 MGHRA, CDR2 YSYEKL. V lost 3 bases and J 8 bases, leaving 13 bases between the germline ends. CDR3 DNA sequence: TGCGCCAGCAGCCATGACGGTCCGGGAGGCTACACCTTC. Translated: CASSHDGPGGYTF.

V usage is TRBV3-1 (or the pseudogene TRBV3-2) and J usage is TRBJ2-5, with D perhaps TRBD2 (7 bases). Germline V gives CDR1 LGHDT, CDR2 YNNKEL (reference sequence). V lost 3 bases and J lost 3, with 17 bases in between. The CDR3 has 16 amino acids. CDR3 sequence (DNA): TGTGCCAGCAGCCATAATTTCAGGGGAGGGGAAGAGACCCAGTACTTC. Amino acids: CASSHNFRGGEETQYF.

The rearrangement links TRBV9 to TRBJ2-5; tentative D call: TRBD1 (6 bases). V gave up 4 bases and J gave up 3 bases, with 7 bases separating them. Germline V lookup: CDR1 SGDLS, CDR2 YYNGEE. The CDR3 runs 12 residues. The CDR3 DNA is TGTGCCAGCAGCAGGACAGAAGAGACCCAGTACTTC. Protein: CASSRTEETQYF.

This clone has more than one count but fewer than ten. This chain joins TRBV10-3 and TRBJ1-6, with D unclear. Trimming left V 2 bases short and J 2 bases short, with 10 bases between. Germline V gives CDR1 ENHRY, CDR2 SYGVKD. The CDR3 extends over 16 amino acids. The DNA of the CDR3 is TGTGCCATCAGTGAGGAGGGTCGAGCCTATAATTCACCCCTCCACTTT. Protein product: CAISEEGRAYNSPLHF.

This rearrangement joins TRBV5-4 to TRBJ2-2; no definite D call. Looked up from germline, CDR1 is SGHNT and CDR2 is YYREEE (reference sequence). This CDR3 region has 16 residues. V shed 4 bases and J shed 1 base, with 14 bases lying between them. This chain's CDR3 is CASSPRVPGNTGELFF. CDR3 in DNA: TGTGCCAGCAGCCCTAGGGTCCCGGGGAACACCGGGGAGCTGTTTTTT.

The CDR3 DNA sequence: TGTGCCAGCAGCGCGCAGGGTCATGGCTACACCTTC. Protein: CASSAQGHGYTF. The rearrangement uses TRBV7-8 and TRBJ1-2; possibly TRBD1 for D (5 bases). Trimming left V 5 bases short and J 6 bases short, with 10 bases between. CDR1 and CDR2 from the germline V gene are SGHVS and FQNEAQ. This CDR3 has 12 residues.

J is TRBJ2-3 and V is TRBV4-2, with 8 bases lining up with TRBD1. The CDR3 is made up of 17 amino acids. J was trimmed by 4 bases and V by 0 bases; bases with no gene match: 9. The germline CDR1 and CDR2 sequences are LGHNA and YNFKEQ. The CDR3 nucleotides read TGTGCCAGCAGCCAAGATTCCGTTGGCAGGGGGCCAGATACGCAGTATTTT. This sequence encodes CASSQDSVGRGPDTQYF.

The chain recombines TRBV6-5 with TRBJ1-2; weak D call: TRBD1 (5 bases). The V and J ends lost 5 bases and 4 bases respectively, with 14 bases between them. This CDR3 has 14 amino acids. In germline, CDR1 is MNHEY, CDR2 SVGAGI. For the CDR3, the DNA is TGTGCCAGCAGTCGCGGGACGGAATTCTATGGCTACACCTTC. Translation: CASSRGTEFYGYTF.

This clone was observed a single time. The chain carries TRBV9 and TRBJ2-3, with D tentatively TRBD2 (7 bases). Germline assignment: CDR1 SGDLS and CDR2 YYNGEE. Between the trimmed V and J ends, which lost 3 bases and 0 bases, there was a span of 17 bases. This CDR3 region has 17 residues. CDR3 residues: CASSAREGEGSTDTQYF. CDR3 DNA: TGTGCCAGCAGCGCCCGCGAGGGGGAGGGTAGCACAGATACGCAGTATTTT.

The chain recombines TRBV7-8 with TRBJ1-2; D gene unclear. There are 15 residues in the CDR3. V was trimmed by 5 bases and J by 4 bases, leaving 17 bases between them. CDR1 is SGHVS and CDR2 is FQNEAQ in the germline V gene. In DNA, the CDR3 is TGTGCCAGCAGCGTAACCGACCGAAATGTCTATGGCTACACCTTC. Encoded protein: CASSVTDRNVYGYTF.

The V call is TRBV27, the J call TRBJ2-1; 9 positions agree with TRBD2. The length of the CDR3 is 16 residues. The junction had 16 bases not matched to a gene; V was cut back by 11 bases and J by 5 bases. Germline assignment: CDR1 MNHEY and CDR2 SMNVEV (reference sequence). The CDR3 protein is CAAYTQASGANNEQFF. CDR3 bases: TGTGCCGCCTATACCCAGGCTAGCGGGGCTAACAATGAGCAGTTCTTC.